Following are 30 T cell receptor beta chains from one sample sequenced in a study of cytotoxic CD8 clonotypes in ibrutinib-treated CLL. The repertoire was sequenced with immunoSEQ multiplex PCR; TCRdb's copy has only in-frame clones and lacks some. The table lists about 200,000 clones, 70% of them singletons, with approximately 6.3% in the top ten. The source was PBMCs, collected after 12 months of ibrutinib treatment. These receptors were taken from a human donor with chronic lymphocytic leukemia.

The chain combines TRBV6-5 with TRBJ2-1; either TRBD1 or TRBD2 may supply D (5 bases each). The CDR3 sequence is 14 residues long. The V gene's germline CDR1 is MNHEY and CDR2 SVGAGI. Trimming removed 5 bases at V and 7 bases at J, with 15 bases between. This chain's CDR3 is CASSRDHLVNEQFF. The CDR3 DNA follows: TGTGCCAGCAGTAGGGACCACCTAGTGAATGAGCAGTTCTTC.

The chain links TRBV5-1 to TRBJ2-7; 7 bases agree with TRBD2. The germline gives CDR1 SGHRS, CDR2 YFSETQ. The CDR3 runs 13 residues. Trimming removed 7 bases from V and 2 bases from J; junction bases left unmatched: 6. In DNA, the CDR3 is TGCGCCAGCGGGGTAGCGGGTACCTACGAGCAGTACTTC. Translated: CASGVAGTYEQYF. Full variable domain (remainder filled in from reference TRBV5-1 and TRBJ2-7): KAGVTQTPRYLIKTRGQQVTLSCSPISGHRSVSWYQQTPGQGLQFLFEYFSETQRNKGNFPGRFSGRQFSNSRSEMNVSTLELGDSALYLCASGVAGTYEQYFGPGTRLTVT.

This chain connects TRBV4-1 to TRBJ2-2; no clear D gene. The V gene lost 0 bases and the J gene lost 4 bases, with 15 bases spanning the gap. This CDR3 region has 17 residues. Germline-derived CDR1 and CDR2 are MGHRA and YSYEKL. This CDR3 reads CASSQESQARPTGELFF. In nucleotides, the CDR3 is TGCGCCAGCAGCCAAGAATCCCAGGCGCGTCCCACCGGGGAGCTGTTTTTT.

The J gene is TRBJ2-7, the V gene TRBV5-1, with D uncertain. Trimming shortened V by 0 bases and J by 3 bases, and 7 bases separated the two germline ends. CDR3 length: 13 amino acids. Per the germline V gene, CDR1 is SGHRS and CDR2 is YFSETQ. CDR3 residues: CASSLEYSYEQYF. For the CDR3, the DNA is TGCGCCAGCAGCTTGGAGTACAGCTACGAGCAGTACTTC. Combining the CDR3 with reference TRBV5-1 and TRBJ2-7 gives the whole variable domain KAGVTQTPRYLIKTRGQQVTLSCSPISGHRSVSWYQQTPGQGLQFLFEYFSETQRNKGNFPGRFSGRQFSNSRSEMNVSTLELGDSALYLCASSLEYSYEQYFGPGTRLTVT.

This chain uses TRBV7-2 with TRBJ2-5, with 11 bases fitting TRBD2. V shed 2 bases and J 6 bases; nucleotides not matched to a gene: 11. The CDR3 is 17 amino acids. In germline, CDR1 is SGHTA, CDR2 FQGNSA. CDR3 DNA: TGTGCCAGCAGCTTAACCGTGGTCCCTAGCGGGAGGCAGACCCAGTACTTC. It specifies CASSLTVVPSGRQTQYF.

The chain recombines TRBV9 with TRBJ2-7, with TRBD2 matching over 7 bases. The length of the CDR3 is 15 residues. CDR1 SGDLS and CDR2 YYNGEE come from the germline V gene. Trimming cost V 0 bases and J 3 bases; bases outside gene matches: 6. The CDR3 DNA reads TGTGCCAGCAGCGTAGGCGGGAGACTCCTCTACGAGCAGTACTTC. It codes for CASSVGGRLLYEQYF. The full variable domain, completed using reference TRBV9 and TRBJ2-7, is DSGVTQTPKHLITATGQRVTLRCSPRSGDLSVYWYQQSLDQGLQFLIQYYNGEERAKGNILERFSAQQFPDLHSELNLSSLELGDSALYFCASSVGGRLLYEQYFGPGTRLTVT.

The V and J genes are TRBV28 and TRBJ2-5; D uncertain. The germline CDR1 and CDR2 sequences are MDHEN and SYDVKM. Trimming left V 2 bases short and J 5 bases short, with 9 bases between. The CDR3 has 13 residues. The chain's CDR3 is CASSLGPWETQYF. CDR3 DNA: TGTGCCAGCAGTTTAGGCCCATGGGAGACCCAGTACTTC. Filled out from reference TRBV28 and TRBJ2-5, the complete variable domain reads DVKVTQSSRYLVKRTGEKVFLECVQDMDHENMFWYRQDPGLGLRLIYFSYDVKMKEKGDIPEGYSVSREKKERFSLILESASTNQTSMYLCASSLGPWETQYFGPGTRLLVL.

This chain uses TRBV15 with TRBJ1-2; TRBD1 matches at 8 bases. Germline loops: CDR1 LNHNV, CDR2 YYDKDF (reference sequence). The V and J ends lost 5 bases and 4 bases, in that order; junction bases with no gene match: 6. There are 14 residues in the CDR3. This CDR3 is CATSLRTGSYGYTF. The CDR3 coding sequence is TGTGCCACCAGCTTACGGACAGGGAGCTATGGCTACACCTTC.

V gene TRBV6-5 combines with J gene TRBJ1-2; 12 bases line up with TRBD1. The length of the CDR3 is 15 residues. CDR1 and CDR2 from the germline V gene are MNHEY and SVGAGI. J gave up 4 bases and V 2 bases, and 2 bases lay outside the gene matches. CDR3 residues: CASSYPGQGAYGYTF. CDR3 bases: TGTGCCAGCAGTTACCCGGGACAGGGGGCCTATGGCTACACCTTC.

The CDR3 DNA follows: TGTGCCAGCAGTCATCGGACAGCCAGAGATACGCAGTATTTT. Encoded protein: CASSHRTARDTQYF. V gene TRBV14 combines with J gene TRBJ2-3; D might be TRBD1 (6 bases). CDR3 size: 14 residues. Germline CDR1 SGHDN, CDR2 FVKESK. Trimming pared 6 bases from V and 5 bases from J, leaving 15 bases between.

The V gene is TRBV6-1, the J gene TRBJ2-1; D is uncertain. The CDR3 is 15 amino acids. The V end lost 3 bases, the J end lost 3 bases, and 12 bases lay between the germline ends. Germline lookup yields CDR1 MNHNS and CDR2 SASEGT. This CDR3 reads CASSESVAGYNEQFF. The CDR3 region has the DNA TGTGCCAGCAGTGAGAGTGTAGCTGGCTACAATGAGCAGTTCTTC.

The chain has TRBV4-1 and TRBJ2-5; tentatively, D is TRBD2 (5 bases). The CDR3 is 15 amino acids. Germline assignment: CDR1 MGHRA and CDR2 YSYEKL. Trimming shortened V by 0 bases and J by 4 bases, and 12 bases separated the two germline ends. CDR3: CASSQDGVKRETQYF. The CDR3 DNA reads TGCGCCAGCAGCCAAGACGGGGTAAAAAGAGAGACCCAGTACTTC.

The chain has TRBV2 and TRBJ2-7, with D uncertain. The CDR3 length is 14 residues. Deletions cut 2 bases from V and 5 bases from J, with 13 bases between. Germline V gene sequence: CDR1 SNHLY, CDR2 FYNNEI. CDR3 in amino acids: CASSEPGRLNEQYF. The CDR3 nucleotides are TGTGCCAGCAGTGAACCTGGCAGGTTAAACGAGCAGTACTTC.

The CDR3 DNA reads as TGTGCCAGCAGCCCAACAGGGACGGCGTACGAGCAGTACTTC. Translating gives CASSPTGTAYEQYF. This rearrangement joins TRBV6-5 to TRBJ2-7, with D perhaps TRBD1 (6 bases). The CDR3 is made up of 14 amino acids. V lost 6 bases to trimming and J lost 4 bases, with 16 bases between them. The germline V gene has CDR1 MNHEY and CDR2 SVGAGI.

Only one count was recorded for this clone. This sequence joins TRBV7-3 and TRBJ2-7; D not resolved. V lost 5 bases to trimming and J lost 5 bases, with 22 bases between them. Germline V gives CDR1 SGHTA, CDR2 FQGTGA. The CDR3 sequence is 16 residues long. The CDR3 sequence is CASSPPVAIQKHEQYF. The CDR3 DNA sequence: TGTGCCAGCAGCCCCCCGGTGGCTATCCAAAAGCACGAGCAGTACTTC.

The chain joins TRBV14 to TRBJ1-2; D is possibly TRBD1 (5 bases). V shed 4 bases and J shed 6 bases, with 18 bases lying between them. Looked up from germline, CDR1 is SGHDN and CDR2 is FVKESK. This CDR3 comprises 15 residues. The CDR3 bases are TGTGCCAGCAGCCCTTTGACAGCCCTAAAGGATGGCTACACCTTC. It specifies CASSPLTALKDGYTF.

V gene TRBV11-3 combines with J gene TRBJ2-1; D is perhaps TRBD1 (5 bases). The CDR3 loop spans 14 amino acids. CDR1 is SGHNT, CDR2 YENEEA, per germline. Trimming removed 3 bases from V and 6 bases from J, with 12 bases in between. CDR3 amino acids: CASSFDSLLNEQFF. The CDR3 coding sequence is TGTGCCAGCAGCTTTGACAGCCTACTCAATGAGCAGTTCTTC. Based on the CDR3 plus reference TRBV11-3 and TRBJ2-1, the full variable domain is EAGVVQSPRYKIIEKKQPVAFWCNPISGHNTLYWYLQNLGQGPELLIRYENEEAVDDSQLPKDRFSAERLKGVDSTLKIQPAELGDSAVYLCASSFDSLLNEQFFGPGTRLTVL.

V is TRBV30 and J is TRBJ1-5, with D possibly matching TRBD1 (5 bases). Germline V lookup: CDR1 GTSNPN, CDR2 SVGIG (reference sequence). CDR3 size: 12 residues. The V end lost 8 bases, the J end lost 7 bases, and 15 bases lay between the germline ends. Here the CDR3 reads CAEGRGGQPQHF. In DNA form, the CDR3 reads TGTGCCGAGGGGAGGGGAGGACAGCCCCAGCATTTT.

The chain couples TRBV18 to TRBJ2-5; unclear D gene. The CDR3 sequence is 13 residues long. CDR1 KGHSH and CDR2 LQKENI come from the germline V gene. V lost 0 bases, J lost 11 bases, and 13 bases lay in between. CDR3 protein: CASSPPRVNLQYF. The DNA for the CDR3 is TGTGCCAGCTCACCACCAAGGGTCAACCTGCAGTACTTC.

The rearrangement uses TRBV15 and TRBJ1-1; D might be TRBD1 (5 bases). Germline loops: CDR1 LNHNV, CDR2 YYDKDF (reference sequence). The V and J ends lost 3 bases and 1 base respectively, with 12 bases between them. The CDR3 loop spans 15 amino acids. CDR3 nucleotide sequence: TGTGCCACCAGCAGCCACGGGACGGCGAACACTGAAGCTTTCTTT. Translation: CATSSHGTANTEAFF. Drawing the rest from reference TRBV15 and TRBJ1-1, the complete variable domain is DAMVIQNPRYQVTQFGKPVTLSCSQTLNHNVMYWYQQKSSQAPKLLFHYYDKDFNNEADTPDNFQSRRPNTSFCFLDIRSPGLGDTAMYLCATSSHGTANTEAFFGQGTRLTVV.

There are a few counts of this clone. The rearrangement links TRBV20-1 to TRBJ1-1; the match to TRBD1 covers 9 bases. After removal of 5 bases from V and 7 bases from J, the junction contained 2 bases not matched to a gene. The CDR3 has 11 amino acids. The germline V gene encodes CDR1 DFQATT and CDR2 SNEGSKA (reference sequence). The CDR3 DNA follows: TGCAGTGCTCGGGGACAGGGTGAAGCTTTCTTT. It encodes CSARGQGEAFF.

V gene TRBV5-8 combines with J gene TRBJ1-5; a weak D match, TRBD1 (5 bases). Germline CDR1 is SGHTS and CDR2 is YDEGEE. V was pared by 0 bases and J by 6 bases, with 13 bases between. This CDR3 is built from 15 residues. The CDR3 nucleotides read TGTGCCAGCAGCTTGGCCGTCGGGGCTGCTCAGCCCCAGCATTTT. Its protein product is CASSLAVGAAQPQHF.

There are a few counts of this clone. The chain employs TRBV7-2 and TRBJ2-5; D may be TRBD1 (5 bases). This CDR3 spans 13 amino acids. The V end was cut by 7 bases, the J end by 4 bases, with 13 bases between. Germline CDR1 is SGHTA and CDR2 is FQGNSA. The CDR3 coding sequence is TGTGCCAGCACCACTTTGGGGCTAGAGACCCAGTACTTC. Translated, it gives CASTTLGLETQYF. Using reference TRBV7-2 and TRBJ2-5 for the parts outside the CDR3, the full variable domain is GAGVSQSPSNKVTEKGKDVELRCDPISGHTALYWYRQSLGQGLEFLIYFQGNSAPDKSGLPSDRFSAERTGGSVSTLTIQRTQQEDSAVYLCASTTLGLETQYFGPGTRLLVL.

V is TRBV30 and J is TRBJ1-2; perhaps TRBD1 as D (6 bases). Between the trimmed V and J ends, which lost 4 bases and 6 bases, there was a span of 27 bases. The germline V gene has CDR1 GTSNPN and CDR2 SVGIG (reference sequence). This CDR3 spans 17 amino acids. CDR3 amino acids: CAWTSPLGGEAGNGYTF. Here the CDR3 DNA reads TGTGCCTGGACCTCACCCCTGGGGGGCGAGGCAGGGAATGGCTACACCTTC.

CDR3 loop: CASDRGYSYEQYF. The CDR3 nucleotides are TGTGCCAGCGACAGGGGGTACTCCTACGAGCAGTACTTC. The V call is TRBV5-8, the J call TRBJ2-7; 9 bases agree with TRBD1. The CDR3 is made up of 13 amino acids. Germline V lookup: CDR1 SGHTS, CDR2 YDEGEE. Germline trimming cut 7 bases from V and 0 bases from J; bases unmatched to any gene: 2.

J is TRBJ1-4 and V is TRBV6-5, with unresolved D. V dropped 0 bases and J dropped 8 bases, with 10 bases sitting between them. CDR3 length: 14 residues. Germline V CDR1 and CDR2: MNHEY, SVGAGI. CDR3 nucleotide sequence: TGTGCCAGCAGTTACTCGAGTCCTAGAGAAAAACTGTTTTTT. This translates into CASSYSSPREKLFF.

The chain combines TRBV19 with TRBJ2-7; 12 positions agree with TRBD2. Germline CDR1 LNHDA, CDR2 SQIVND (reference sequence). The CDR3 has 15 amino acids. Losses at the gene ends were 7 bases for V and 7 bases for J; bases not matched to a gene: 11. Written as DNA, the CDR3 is TGTGCCAGTAATCCCAGACTAGCGGGAGTAGAGGAGCAGTACTTC. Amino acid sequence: CASNPRLAGVEEQYF.

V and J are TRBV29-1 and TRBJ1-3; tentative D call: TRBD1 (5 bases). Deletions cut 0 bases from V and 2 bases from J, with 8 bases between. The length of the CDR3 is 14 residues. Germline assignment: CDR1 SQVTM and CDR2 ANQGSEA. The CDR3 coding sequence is TGCAGCGTTGAAGATCCGGGGGCTGGAAACACCATATATTTT. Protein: CSVEDPGAGNTIYF.

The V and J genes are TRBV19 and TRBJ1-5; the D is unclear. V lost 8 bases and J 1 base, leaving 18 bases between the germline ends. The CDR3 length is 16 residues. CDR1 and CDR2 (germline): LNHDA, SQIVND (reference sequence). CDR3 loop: CASSPRAWGSNQPQHF. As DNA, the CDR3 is TGTGCCAGTTCCCCCCGGGCCTGGGGAAGCAATCAGCCCCAGCATTTT.

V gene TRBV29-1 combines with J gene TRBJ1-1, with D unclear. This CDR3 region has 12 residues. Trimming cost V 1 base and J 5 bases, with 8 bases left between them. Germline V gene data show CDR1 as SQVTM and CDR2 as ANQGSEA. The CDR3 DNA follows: TGCAGCGTTGAAGGTTGGAAAACTGAAGCTTTCTTT. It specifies CSVEGWKTEAFF.